These 27 T cell receptor beta chains share one sample of origin, sequenced in a study of shared clonotypes between healthy human individuals. The data were produced by immunoSEQ multiplex PCR, yet TCRdb's version contains in-frame clones alone and is incomplete. This sample has roughly 2.2 million clones, with 90% to 95% found just once. The sequenced sample was naive CD4+ T cells from PBMCs. Subset denoted: CD45RA+ positively selected. These receptors were collected from a young man in good health. Some clones in this sample may be carry-over from other donors' samples.

The J gene is TRBJ1-1, the V gene TRBV6-5, with a possible D match to TRBD1 (5 bases). V was clipped by 6 bases and J by 0 bases, with 14 bases between them. Germline V gene data show CDR1 as MNHEY and CDR2 as SVGAGI. CDR3 length: 15 amino acids. CDR3 DNA sequence: TGTGCCAGCAGCTCCAGGGACGTCATGAACACTGAAGCTTTCTTT. Protein sequence: CASSSRDVMNTEAFF.

The chain recombines TRBV7-3 with TRBJ2-1, with D perhaps TRBD1 (5 bases). The CDR3 extends over 15 amino acids. Trimming left V 0 bases short and J 6 bases short, with 12 bases between. Germline loops: CDR1 SGHTA, CDR2 FQGTGA. This chain's CDR3 is CASSLTGPPVNEQFF. CDR3 nucleotide sequence: TGTGCCAGCAGCTTAACGGGGCCACCTGTCAATGAGCAGTTCTTC.

The chain has TRBV14 and TRBJ2-5, with 12 nucleotides matching TRBD2. The germline CDR1 and CDR2 sequences are SGHDN and FVKESK. J was trimmed by 7 bases and V by 5 bases; bases with no gene match: 20. The length of the CDR3 is 19 residues. CDR3 loop: CASSSGLAGTSLGRGTQYF. CDR3 coding DNA: TGTGCCAGCAGCAGCGGACTAGCGGGGACATCCCTGGGACGCGGGACCCAGTACTTC. Looking up the rest from reference TRBV14 and TRBJ2-5 gives the full variable domain: EAGVTQFPSHSVIEKGQTVTLRCDPISGHDNLYWYRRVMGKEIKFLLHFVKESKQDESGMPNNRFLAERTGGTYSTLKVQPAELEDSGVYFCASSSGLAGTSLGRGTQYFGPGTRLLVL.

The rearrangement links TRBV7-2 to TRBJ1-4, with D tentatively TRBD1 (6 bases). Germline V gives CDR1 SGHTA, CDR2 FQGNSA. This CDR3 region has 13 residues. Between the trimmed V and J ends, which lost 5 bases and 8 bases, there was a span of 12 bases. This chain's CDR3 is CASSPKGGEKLFF. The CDR3 coding sequence is TGTGCCAGCAGCCCTAAGGGGGGGGAAAAACTGTTTTTT.

This rearrangement joins TRBV10-3 to TRBJ1-2, with D hard to call. CDR1 and CDR2 (germline): ENHRY, SYGVKD. V shed 3 bases and J shed 8 bases, with 7 bases lying between them. CDR3 length: 11 amino acids. The CDR3 reads CAISDRYGYTF. In DNA, the CDR3 is TGTGCCATCAGTGATAGGTACGGCTACACCTTC.

J is TRBJ2-2 and V is TRBV5-4; no firm D call. Germline CDR1 reads SGHNT; CDR2 reads YYREEE (reference sequence). The V end lost 7 bases, the J end lost 0 bases, and 10 bases lay between the germline ends. CDR3 length: 14 amino acids. This CDR3 reads CASWTQANTGELFF. In DNA, the CDR3 is TGTGCCAGCTGGACCCAAGCGAACACCGGGGAGCTGTTTTTT.

This rearrangement joins TRBV7-9 to TRBJ2-2; unclear D gene. Germline-derived CDR1 and CDR2 are SEHNR and FQNEAQ (reference sequence). The ends were cut back, 5 bases at V and 7 bases at J, with 14 bases in the middle. This CDR3 contains 14 residues. In nucleotides, the CDR3 is TGTGCCAGCAGCCCCGACGCGTCCCACGGGGAGCTGTTTTTT. The encoded protein is CASSPDASHGELFF.

The genes are TRBV28 and TRBJ2-1; D uncertain. CDR1 is MDHEN, CDR2 SYDVKM, per germline. There are 13 residues in the CDR3. The germline V and J ends were trimmed by 2 bases and 7 bases, with 9 bases remaining between them. CDR3 residues: CASSLEAVNEQFF. DNA for the CDR3: TGTGCCAGCAGTTTAGAGGCGGTAAATGAGCAGTTCTTC.

This clone appeared a few times. The J gene is TRBJ1-1, the V gene TRBV19; TRBD1 might be the D (5 bases). This CDR3 is built from 12 residues. V shed 5 bases and J shed 11 bases, with 15 bases lying between them. Per the germline V gene, CDR1 is LNHDA and CDR2 is SQIVND (reference sequence). CDR3: CASSPRGVGAFF. The CDR3 bases are TGTGCCAGTAGTCCTAGGGGTGTAGGGGCTTTCTTT.

The chain carries TRBV12-5 and TRBJ2-1; D not resolved. Germline V gene data show CDR1 as LGHNT and CDR2 as FRNRAP. The CDR3 spans 13 residues. Trimming removed 1 base at V and 10 bases at J, with 11 bases between. CDR3: CASGLDRFEEQFF. In DNA, the CDR3 is TGTGCTAGTGGTTTGGACCGGTTTGAAGAGCAGTTCTTC.

The chain couples TRBV29-1 to TRBJ2-5, with D unclear. This CDR3 is built from 15 residues. Germline CDR1 is SQVTM and CDR2 is ANQGSEA. V was clipped by 0 bases and J by 4 bases, with 15 bases between them. The CDR3 bases are TGCAGCGTTGAAGATGGTGGCCGGGTCTCAGAGACCCAGTACTTC. It yields the protein CSVEDGGRVSETQYF. The full variable domain, completed using reference TRBV29-1 and TRBJ2-5, is SAVISQKPSRDICQRGTSLTIQCQVDSQVTMMFWYRQQPGQSLTLIATANQGSEATYESGFVIDKFPISRPNLTFSTLTVSNMSPEDSSIYLCSVEDGGRVSETQYFGPGTRLLVL.

A single count supports this clone. The chain couples TRBV12-5 to TRBJ2-7; D is tentatively TRBD1 or TRBD2 (5 bases each). The germline gives CDR1 LGHNT, CDR2 FRNRAP. V was trimmed by 3 bases and J by 2 bases, leaving 8 bases between them. CDR3 size: 13 residues. CDR3 region: CASGFGGTYEQYF. As DNA, the CDR3 is TGTGCTAGTGGTTTTGGGGGAACCTACGAGCAGTACTTC.

The gene calls are TRBV6-1 and TRBJ2-1, with a tentative D call TRBD1 (5 bases). There are 13 residues in the CDR3. Germline V gives CDR1 MNHNS, CDR2 SASEGT. V shed 1 base and J shed 12 bases, with 13 bases lying between them. The CDR3: CASSEERQLVQFF. For the CDR3, the DNA is TGTGCCAGCAGTGAAGAACGACAGCTAGTGCAGTTCTTC.

The sample holds a few counts of this clone. Other DNA sequences in the sample encode the same CDR3. The chain joins TRBV25-1 to TRBJ1-1; no firm D call. Germline assignment: CDR1 MGHDK and CDR2 SYGVNS. The V and J ends lost 6 bases and 6 bases respectively, with 8 bases between them. CDR3 length: 11 residues. The DNA of the CDR3 is TGTGCCAGCAGAGCGCGAGCTGAAGCTTTCTTT. Its translation is CASRARAEAFF.

The chain has TRBV20-1 and TRBJ1-2; D is unresolved. The V end was cut by 2 bases, the J end by 7 bases, with 8 bases between. This CDR3 region has 11 residues. Germline CDR1 reads DFQATT; CDR2 reads SNEGSKA (reference sequence). DNA for the CDR3: TGCAGTGCTAGAATAGTGGGTGGCTACACCTTC. This codes for CSARIVGGYTF.

The chain employs TRBV28 and TRBJ1-2; D remains ambiguous. In germline, CDR1 is MDHEN, CDR2 SYDVKM. The V end lost 4 bases, the J end lost 5 bases, and 20 bases lay between the germline ends. The CDR3 has 16 amino acids. CDR3 loop: CASSSPGTDNLYGYTF. As DNA, the CDR3 is TGTGCCAGCAGTTCCCCCGGTACGGATAACCTTTATGGCTACACCTTC.

The chain couples TRBV4-1 to TRBJ2-7, with 9 bases fitting TRBD1. With 2 bases clipped from V and 5 bases from J, the junction kept 10 bases outside the gene matches. CDR1 and CDR2 (germline): MGHRA, YSYEKL. This CDR3 contains 16 residues. In nucleotides, the CDR3 is TGCGCCAGCAGCCAACTTAGGACAGGGGTCTTGCACGAGCAGTACTTC. It encodes CASSQLRTGVLHEQYF.

The CDR3 spells CAIRTSGRAVHEQFF. Here the CDR3 DNA reads TGTGCCATCAGGACTAGCGGGAGGGCCGTGCATGAGCAGTTCTTC. This chain uses TRBV10-3 with TRBJ2-1, with 14 bases matching TRBD2. Losses at the gene ends were 6 bases for V and 8 bases for J; bases not matched to a gene: 6. CDR1 and CDR2 from the germline V gene are ENHRY and SYGVKD. The CDR3 extends over 15 amino acids.

This chain connects TRBV5-1 to TRBJ1-1; D is perhaps TRBD1 (5 bases). Germline values: CDR1 SGHRS, CDR2 YFSETQ. The CDR3 is 14 residues long. V lost 5 bases, J lost 1 base, and 12 bases lay in between. The CDR3 here is CASRSGTGNTEAFF. In nucleotides, the CDR3 is TGCGCCAGCAGGTCCGGGACGGGGAACACTGAAGCTTTCTTT.

The rearrangement uses TRBV9 and TRBJ2-2, with TRBD2 as a possible D gene (5 bases). Germline values: CDR1 SGDLS, CDR2 YYNGEE. The CDR3 sequence is 17 residues long. The V end lost 0 bases, the J end lost 3 bases, and 15 bases lay between the germline ends. The CDR3 DNA is TGTGCCAGCAGCGTAGGACGGGGATACGGGTACACCGGGGAGCTGTTTTTT. It yields the protein CASSVGRGYGYTGELFF. The complete variable domain, with remaining parts taken from reference TRBV9 and TRBJ2-2, reads DSGVTQTPKHLITATGQRVTLRCSPRSGDLSVYWYQQSLDQGLQFLIQYYNGEERAKGNILERFSAQQFPDLHSELNLSSLELGDSALYFCASSVGRGYGYTGELFFGEGSRLTVL.

The sample holds one count of this clone. The chain has TRBV18 and TRBJ1-2, with D uncertain. Germline V gene data show CDR1 as KGHSH and CDR2 as LQKENI. Trimming pared 0 bases from V and 7 bases from J, leaving 9 bases between. CDR3 length: 13 residues. As DNA, the CDR3 is TGTGCCAGCTCACCACCCCTGTTCCGTGGCTACACCTTC. Translating gives CASSPPLFRGYTF. Variable domain in full (rest from reference TRBV18 and TRBJ1-2): NAGVMQNPRHLVRRRGQEARLRCSPMKGHSHVYWYRQLPEEGLKFMVYLQKENIIDESGMPKERFSAEFPKEGPSILRIQQVVRGDSAAYFCASSPPLFRGYTFGSGTRLTVV.

The rearrangement uses TRBV6-5 and TRBJ2-7; tentatively, D is TRBD1 (6 bases). The CDR3 runs 16 residues. Germline CDR1 is MNHEY and CDR2 is SVGAGI. Trimming left V 4 bases short and J 2 bases short, with 18 bases between. DNA for the CDR3: TGTGCCAGCAGTTTCCTCTGGGACACAACAACCTACGAGCAGTACTTC. Its protein is CASSFLWDTTTYEQYF.

The gene calls are TRBV5-4 and TRBJ1-1; D is perhaps TRBD1 (6 bases). Trimming took off 3 bases at V and 1 base at J, with 10 bases between the two ends. Germline CDR1 is SGHNT and CDR2 is YYREEE (reference sequence). CDR3 length: 14 residues. The CDR3 nucleotides read TGTGCCAGCAGCTCCGGGACAAGGAACACTGAAGCTTTCTTT. This encodes CASSSGTRNTEAFF.

The V gene is TRBV28, the J gene TRBJ2-2; 8 bases match TRBD1. The CDR3 totals 16 residues. V gave up 6 bases and J gave up 6 bases; unmatched junction bases: 12. The V gene's germline CDR1 is MDHEN and CDR2 SYDVKM. The CDR3, as DNA: TGTGCCAGCAGGGGGCAGGGGGCGATTCGGCCCGGGGAGCTGTTTTTT. Translated, it gives CASRGQGAIRPGELFF.

The V and J genes are TRBV10-1 and TRBJ2-5; a weak D match, TRBD2 (6 bases). The CDR3 extends over 12 amino acids. Trimming stripped 8 bases from V and 5 bases from J, with 12 bases between. Germline V gene data show CDR1 as WNHNN and CDR2 as SYGVQD (reference sequence). The CDR3: CASPSGRETQYF. As DNA, the CDR3 is TGCGCCAGCCCAAGTGGGAGGGAGACCCAGTACTTC.

This clone appeared once. The rearrangement links TRBV6-5 to TRBJ1-5, with D possibly matching TRBD1 (5 bases). The germline V gene has CDR1 MNHEY and CDR2 SVGAGI. V was cut by 8 bases and J by 3 bases, with 17 bases left in between. This CDR3 has 15 residues. Written as DNA, the CDR3 is TGTGCCAGCGGGATGGGACGGCCCAACAATCAGCCCCAGCATTTT. Translation gives CASGMGRPNNQPQHF.

The J gene is TRBJ1-1, the V gene TRBV7-8, with 8 nucleotides matching TRBD1. The germline V gene encodes CDR1 SGHVS and CDR2 FQNEAQ. CDR3 length: 14 amino acids. V was clipped by 5 bases and J by 5 bases; unmatched bases: 7. The CDR3 DNA reads as TGTGCCAGCAGCCAGACGACAGGGGTGACTGAAGCTTTCTTT. It is translated as CASSQTTGVTEAFF.